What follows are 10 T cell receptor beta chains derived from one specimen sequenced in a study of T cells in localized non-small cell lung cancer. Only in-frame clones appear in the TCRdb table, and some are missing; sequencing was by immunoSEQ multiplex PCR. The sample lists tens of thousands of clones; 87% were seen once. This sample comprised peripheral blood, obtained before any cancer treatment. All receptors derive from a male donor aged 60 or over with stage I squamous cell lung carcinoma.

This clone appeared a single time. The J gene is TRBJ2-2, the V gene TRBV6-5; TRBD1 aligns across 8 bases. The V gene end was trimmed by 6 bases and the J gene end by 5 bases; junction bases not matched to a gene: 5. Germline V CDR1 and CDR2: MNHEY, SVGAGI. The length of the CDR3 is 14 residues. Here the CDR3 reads CASRSTGETGELFF. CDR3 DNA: TGTGCCAGCAGATCGACAGGGGAAACCGGGGAGCTGTTTTTT.

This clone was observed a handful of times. CDR3 protein: CASSLEASGWITDTQYF. The CDR3 nucleotides are TGCGCCAGCAGCTTGGAAGCTAGCGGGTGGATCACAGATACGCAGTATTTT. The rearrangement links TRBV5-1 to TRBJ2-3; 8 bases are a match to TRBD2. The CDR3 has 17 amino acids. The ends lost 0 bases at V and 2 bases at J; junction bases unmatched: 8. Germline V gives CDR1 SGHRS, CDR2 YFSETQ. Together with reference TRBV5-1 and TRBJ2-3, the CDR3 gives the full variable domain: KAGVTQTPRYLIKTRGQQVTLSCSPISGHRSVSWYQQTPGQGLQFLFEYFSETQRNKGNFPGRFSGRQFSNSRSEMNVSTLELGDSALYLCASSLEASGWITDTQYFGPGTRLTVL.

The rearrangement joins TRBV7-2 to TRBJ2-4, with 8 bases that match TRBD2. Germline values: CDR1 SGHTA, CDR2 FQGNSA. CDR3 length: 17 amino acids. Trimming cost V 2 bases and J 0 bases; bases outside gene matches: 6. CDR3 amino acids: CASSLYTSGLAKNIQYF. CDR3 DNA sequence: TGTGCCAGCAGCTTATATACTAGCGGTTTAGCCAAAAACATTCAGTACTTC.

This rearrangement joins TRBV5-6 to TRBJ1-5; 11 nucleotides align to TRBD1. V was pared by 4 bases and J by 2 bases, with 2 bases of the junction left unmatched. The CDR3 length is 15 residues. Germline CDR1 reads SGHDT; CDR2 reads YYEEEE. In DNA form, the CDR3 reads TGTGCCAGCAGCAGGACAGGGGGCGGCAATCAGCCCCAGCATTTT. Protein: CASSRTGGGNQPQHF.

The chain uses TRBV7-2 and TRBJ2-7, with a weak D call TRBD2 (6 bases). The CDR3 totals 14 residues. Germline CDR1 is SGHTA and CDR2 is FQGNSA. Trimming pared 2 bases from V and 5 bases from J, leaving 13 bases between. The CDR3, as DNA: TGTGCCAGCAGCTTAAGCGGGTTCGCCAACGAGCAGTACTTC. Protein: CASSLSGFANEQYF. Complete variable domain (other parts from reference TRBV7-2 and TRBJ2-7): GAGVSQSPSNKVTEKGKDVELRCDPISGHTALYWYRQSLGQGLEFLIYFQGNSAPDKSGLPSDRFSAERTGGSVSTLTIQRTQQEDSAVYLCASSLSGFANEQYFGPGTRLTVT.

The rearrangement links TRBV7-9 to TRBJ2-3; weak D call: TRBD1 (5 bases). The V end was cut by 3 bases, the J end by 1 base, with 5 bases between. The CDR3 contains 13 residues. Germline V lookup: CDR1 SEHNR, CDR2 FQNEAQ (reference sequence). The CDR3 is CASSFRGTDTQYF. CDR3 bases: TGTGCCAGCAGCTTCAGGGGCACAGATACGCAGTATTTT.

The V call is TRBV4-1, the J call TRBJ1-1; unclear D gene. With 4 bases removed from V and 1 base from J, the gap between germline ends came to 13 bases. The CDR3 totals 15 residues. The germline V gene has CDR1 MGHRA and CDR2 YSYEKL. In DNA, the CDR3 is TGCGCCAGCAGCCCGGGCGCGGCAGGGAACACTGAAGCTTTCTTT. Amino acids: CASSPGAAGNTEAFF.

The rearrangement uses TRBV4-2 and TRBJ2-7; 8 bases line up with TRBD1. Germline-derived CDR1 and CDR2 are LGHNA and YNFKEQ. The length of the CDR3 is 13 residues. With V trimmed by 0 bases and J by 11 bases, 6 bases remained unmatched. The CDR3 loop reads CASSQDMDREKYF. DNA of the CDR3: TGTGCCAGCAGCCAAGATATGGACAGGGAGAAGTACTTC.

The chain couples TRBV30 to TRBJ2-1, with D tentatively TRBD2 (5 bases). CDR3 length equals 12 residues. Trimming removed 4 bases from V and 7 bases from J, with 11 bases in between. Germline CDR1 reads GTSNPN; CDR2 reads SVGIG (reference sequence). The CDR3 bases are TGTGCCTGGAACCGGGATAAAAATGAGCAGTTCTTC. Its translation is CAWNRDKNEQFF.

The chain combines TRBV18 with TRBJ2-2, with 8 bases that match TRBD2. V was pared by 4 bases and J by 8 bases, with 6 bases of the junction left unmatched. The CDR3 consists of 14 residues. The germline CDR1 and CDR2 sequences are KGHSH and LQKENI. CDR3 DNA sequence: TGTGCCAGCTCACTGGGACTAGAAGGAGGGGAGCTGTTTTTT. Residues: CASSLGLEGGELFF.